This T cell receptor beta chain came from a study of T cells after yellow fever vaccination. Findings and caveats of the study: The secondary response showed a weaker magnitude and a faster peak, day 5 versus 15.

5'RACE template switching produced TCR cDNA carrying a universal primer site and UMIs. TCRdb ran MiXCR on the 5' RACE reads and lists one entry per CDR3 protein. The repertoire holds 450,000 to 550,000 distinct CDR3 sequences, with 20% to 25% as singletons. J was trimmed by 4 bases and V by 4 bases; bases with no gene match: 12. Germline CDR1 DFQATT, CDR2 SNEGSKA (reference sequence). This CDR3 contains 15 residues. Note on this clonotype: Its antigen is as yet unknown.

The clonotype originates from a man aged 18 to 35 who received the YFV17D yellow fever vaccine. Sequenced here: PBMCs, sampled roughly 20 days after the first yellow fever vaccination. This chain connects TRBV20-1 to TRBJ1-1; the match to TRBD1 covers 7 bases. CDR3 in DNA: TGCAGTGCTAAAAGGGGGCAGGGATTAATCACTGAAGCTTTCTTT. Translation gives CSAKRGQGLITEAFF.